Each of the 11 T cell receptor beta chains below was sequenced from the same sample in a study of cytomegalovirus exposure and HLA in healthy donors. 60 Vbeta and 13 Jbeta primers were used in PCR. Method: immunoSEQ multiplex PCR; TCRdb's copy keeps in-frame clones and lacks some. This sample has 75,000 to 100,000 clones, with around 72% found just once. The sequencing input was PBMCs. These receptor sequences come from a male donor in good health and CMV-seronegative.

The chain links TRBV15 to TRBJ1-4; perhaps TRBD1 as D (5 bases). V dropped 0 bases and J dropped 5 bases, with 16 bases sitting between them. This CDR3 is 17 amino acids long. Germline CDR1 is LNHNV and CDR2 is YYDKDF (reference sequence). The CDR3 is CATSREGDSLSNEKLFF. The CDR3 DNA reads TGTGCCACCAGCAGAGAGGGCGACAGCCTTTCAAATGAAAAACTGTTTTTT.

This clone appeared a single time. The chain is built from TRBV27 and TRBJ2-4; the D gene is possibly TRBD2 (6 bases). The V end lost 3 bases, the J end lost 4 bases, and 13 bases lay between the germline ends. The germline V gene encodes CDR1 MNHEY and CDR2 SMNVEV (reference sequence). CDR3 length: 15 residues. The CDR3 sequence is CASSFRRGNKNIQYF. The DNA for the CDR3 is TGTGCCAGCAGTTTCCGTCGCGGGAATAAAAACATTCAGTACTTC.

V usage is TRBV6-5 and J usage is TRBJ2-2, with 7 nucleotides matching TRBD1. The V segment lost 10 bases and the J segment 2 bases; nucleotides outside the gene matches: 4. CDR3 length equals 13 residues. The germline V gene has CDR1 MNHEY and CDR2 SVGAGI. The CDR3: CATGTANTGELFF. DNA for the CDR3: TGTGCCACGGGGACAGCCAACACCGGGGAGCTGTTTTTT.

This clone showed up just a few times. CDR3 region: CASSLESHFQDTQYF. In nucleotides, the CDR3 is TGTGCCAGCAGCTTAGAAAGCCACTTTCAAGATACGCAGTATTTT. The genes are TRBV7-2 and TRBJ2-3; unclear D gene. Per germline, CDR1 SGHTA and CDR2 FQGNSA. The V end lost 1 base, the J end lost 5 bases, and 13 bases lay between the germline ends. This CDR3 contains 15 residues.

V gene TRBV28 combines with J gene TRBJ2-7; 9 bases match TRBD1. Germline V gives CDR1 MDHEN, CDR2 SYDVKM. The CDR3 runs to 15 residues. The J segment lost 4 bases and the V segment lost 5 bases, leaving 9 bases of the junction unmatched. The CDR3: CASSETGGPLYEQYF. The CDR3, as DNA: TGTGCCAGCAGTGAAACAGGGGGCCCACTATACGAGCAGTACTTC.

This sequence joins TRBV2 and TRBJ2-2, with TRBD1 matching over 12 bases. The junction had 4 bases not matched to a gene; V was cut back by 7 bases and J by 4 bases. The CDR3 is 15 residues long. Germline lookup yields CDR1 SNHLY and CDR2 FYNNEI. The CDR3 loop is CASNMGQGATGELFF. CDR3 DNA: TGTGCCAGCAATATGGGACAGGGGGCCACCGGGGAGCTGTTTTTT.

The genes are TRBV19 and TRBJ2-3; 7 positions agree with TRBD2. Looked up from germline, CDR1 is LNHDA and CDR2 is SQIVND (reference sequence). The CDR3 spans 15 residues. Trimming cost V 4 bases and J 2 bases; bases outside gene matches: 6. The CDR3 here is CASSTSSGNTDTQYF. DNA of the CDR3: TGTGCCAGTAGTACTTCTAGCGGAAACACAGATACGCAGTATTTT.

The table lists this clone with a count of one. This chain uses TRBV11-1 with TRBJ1-1; no definite D call. Germline V gene data show CDR1 as SGHAT and CDR2 as FQDESV (reference sequence). Trimming left V 2 bases short and J 8 bases short, with 12 bases between. The CDR3 sequence is 13 residues long. The CDR3 region has the DNA TGTGCCAGCAGCTTAAGGTCCGGAGGGGAAGCTTTCTTT. It codes for CASSLRSGGEAFF.

The J gene is TRBJ2-3, the V gene TRBV30; D possibly corresponds to TRBD2 (5 bases). Germline V gives CDR1 GTSNPN, CDR2 SVGIG (reference sequence). Trimming cost V 5 bases and J 4 bases, with 13 bases left between them. CDR3 length: 13 amino acids. The CDR3 protein is CAWGRGPPDTQYF. The CDR3 DNA sequence: TGTGCCTGGGGGAGAGGGCCCCCAGATACGCAGTATTTT.

The V gene is TRBV6-5, the J gene TRBJ1-4; 8 positions match TRBD1. CDR3 length equals 15 residues. V lost 6 bases and J lost 2; bases outside the gene matches: 5. Germline CDR1 and CDR2: MNHEY and SVGAGI. CDR3: CASRRQGPTNEKLFF. CDR3 nucleotides: TGTGCCAGCAGACGACAGGGGCCGACTAATGAAAAACTGTTTTTT.

This chain joins TRBV7-2 and TRBJ2-7; 8 bases fit TRBD1. The CDR3 consists of 16 residues. Losses at the gene ends were 2 bases for V and 5 bases for J; bases not matched to a gene: 11. The germline V gene encodes CDR1 SGHTA and CDR2 FQGNSA. This chain's CDR3 is CASSLTQRQGINEQYF. CDR3 sequence (DNA): TGTGCCAGCAGCTTAACCCAAAGACAGGGGATCAACGAGCAGTACTTC.